The 10 T cell receptor beta chains given below trace back to one sample, sequenced in a study of CD8+ T cells in alopecia areata. Treatment reported: oral pan-JAK inhibitor, 5-10 mg twice daily. Sequencing templates came from extracted RNA that was reverse transcribed into cDNA. Produced via immunoSEQ multiplex PCR; TCRdb's table is partial and in-frame only. Of 90,000 to 150,000 clones in the sample, 50% to 55% were seen once. Sequenced material: CD4+ T cells sorted from blood, taken at week 4, from a patient treated with tofacitinib. The source is a human donor with alopecia areata.

As DNA, the CDR3 is TGCGCCAGCAGCCAAGATGGTGGGGACACCGCAACTAATGAAAAACTGTTTTTT. Encoded protein: CASSQDGGDTATNEKLFF. The chain links TRBV4-1 to TRBJ1-4; tentative D call: TRBD1 (6 bases). The ends were cut back, 0 bases at V and 0 bases at J, with 14 bases in the middle. Germline CDR1 reads MGHRA; CDR2 reads YSYEKL. The CDR3 length is 18 residues.

This clone has just a few counts. V gene TRBV4-2 combines with J gene TRBJ2-5; D uncertain. The V gene lost 0 bases and the J gene lost 1 base, with 6 bases spanning the gap. Germline CDR1 is LGHNA and CDR2 is YNFKEQ. CDR3 size: 14 residues. The CDR3 DNA reads as TGTGCCAGCAGCCAAGATACGGTCCAAGAGACCCAGTACTTC. Its translation: CASSQDTVQETQYF.

The J gene is TRBJ1-2, the V gene TRBV27, with TRBD1 identical over 7 bases. Per germline, CDR1 MNHEY and CDR2 SMNVEV (reference sequence). The V gene end was trimmed by 7 bases and the J gene end by 5 bases; junction bases not matched to a gene: 16. This CDR3 is 16 amino acids long. The DNA for the CDR3 is TGTGCCAGCACCCGGACAGGAATCACCTGGTGGTATGGCTACACCTTC. This sequence encodes CASTRTGITWWYGYTF.

The chain joins TRBV6-4 to TRBJ2-3; 9 bases map to TRBD1. The J segment lost 4 bases and the V segment lost 5 bases, leaving 10 bases of the junction unmatched. Germline V gene sequence: CDR1 MRHNA, CDR2 SNTAGT. The CDR3 is made up of 16 amino acids. The CDR3 bases are TGTGCCAGCAGTTACAGGGGGCGATCGAAATCAGATACGCAGTATTTT. This encodes CASSYRGRSKSDTQYF.

The genes are TRBV30 and TRBJ2-1, with 9 bases lining up with TRBD2. The CDR3 has 15 residues. The V segment lost 3 bases and the J segment 3 bases; nucleotides outside the gene matches: 6. Germline CDR1 GTSNPN, CDR2 SVGIG (reference sequence). CDR3 in amino acids: CAWRSLAGIYNEQFF. The DNA for the CDR3 is TGTGCCTGGAGATCCCTAGCGGGGATCTACAATGAGCAGTTCTTC.

The chain combines TRBV28 with TRBJ2-7, with 8 bases aligning to TRBD2. The V gene end was trimmed by 4 bases and the J gene end by 4 bases; junction bases not matched to a gene: 18. Germline V gene lookup returns CDR1 MDHEN and CDR2 SYDVKM. The CDR3 loop spans 18 amino acids. The CDR3 region has the DNA TGTGCCAGCAGTTCTTATCACCAGGGGCTAGCGGGCATTTACGAGCAGTACTTC. Its translation is CASSSYHQGLAGIYEQYF.

The CDR3 reads CSFNEQGYEQYF. Written as DNA, the CDR3 is TGCAGCTTTAACGAACAGGGCTACGAGCAGTACTTC. The V and J genes are TRBV29-1 and TRBJ2-7, with D possibly being TRBD1 (6 bases). Germline V CDR1 and CDR2: SQVTM, ANQGSEA. V was trimmed by 8 bases and J by 3 bases, leaving 14 bases between them. The CDR3 loop spans 12 amino acids.

V gene TRBV30 combines with J gene TRBJ1-4; D not certain. Germline V lookup: CDR1 GTSNPN, CDR2 SVGIG (reference sequence). This CDR3 spans 14 amino acids. The V end lost 4 bases, the J end lost 8 bases, and 17 bases lay between the germline ends. The CDR3 region has the DNA TGTGCCTGGACCCCCCGAGGTGAGGGCGAAAAACTGTTTTTT. This translates into CAWTPRGEGEKLFF.

The chain carries TRBV13 and TRBJ1-2, with a weak D call TRBD1 (5 bases). Trimming took 5 bases from V and 5 from J, leaving 12 bases between them. CDR3 length: 13 amino acids. Looked up from germline, CDR1 is PRHDT and CDR2 is FYEKMQ (reference sequence). CDR3 coding DNA: TGTGCCAGCAGCGGGGCCCTGGGGTATGGCTACACCTTC. Encoded protein: CASSGALGYGYTF.

The chain joins TRBV5-1 to TRBJ1-1; D gene ambiguous. The germline V gene encodes CDR1 SGHRS and CDR2 YFSETQ. Deletions cut 0 bases from V and 3 bases from J, with 3 bases between. The CDR3 is 12 amino acids. The CDR3 DNA is TGCGCCAGCAGCTTGGGAGACACTGAAGCTTTCTTT. Translated: CASSLGDTEAFF.